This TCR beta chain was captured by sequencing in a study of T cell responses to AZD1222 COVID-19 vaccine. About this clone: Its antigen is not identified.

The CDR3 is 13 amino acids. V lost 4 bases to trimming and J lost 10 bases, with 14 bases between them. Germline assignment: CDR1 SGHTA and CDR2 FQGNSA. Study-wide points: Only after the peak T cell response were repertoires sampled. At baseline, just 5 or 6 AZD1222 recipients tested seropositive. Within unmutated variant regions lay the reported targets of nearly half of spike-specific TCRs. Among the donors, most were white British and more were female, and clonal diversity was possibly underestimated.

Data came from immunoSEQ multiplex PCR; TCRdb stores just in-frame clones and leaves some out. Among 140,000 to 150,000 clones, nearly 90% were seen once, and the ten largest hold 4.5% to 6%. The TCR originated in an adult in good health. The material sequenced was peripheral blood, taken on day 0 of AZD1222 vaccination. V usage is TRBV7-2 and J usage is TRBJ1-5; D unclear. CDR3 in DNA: TGTGCCAGCAGCTCGGACGGTAAAATCCCCCAGCATTTT. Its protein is CASSSDGKIPQHF.